This section outlines one T cell receptor beta chain sequence together with its context. As yet, its antigen is unknown. Every immunoSEQ plate was one replicate of a subset's evenly spread DNA. TCRdb's copy holds only in-frame clones and misses some; the assay was immunoSEQ multiplex PCR. The table lists roughly 700,000 clones, around 91% of them singletons. These data are taken from a study of shared clonotypes between healthy human individuals. Study outcomes and limitations: Several donors held approximately 4.6% of naive CD4 clonotypes in common. Read depth was anticipated to influence clonotype sharing among donors.

CDR1 SGHVS and CDR2 FNYEAQ come from the germline V gene. V was cut by 6 bases and J by 7 bases, with 16 bases left in between. The CDR3 has 14 amino acids. The V and J genes are TRBV7-6 and TRBJ2-1, with D perhaps being TRBD1 or TRBD2 (5 bases each). This TCR was sampled from a man in his late teens or twenties in good health. Some clones in this sample may be carry-over from other donors' samples. Sequenced sample: memory CD8+ T cells from PBMCs. The subset here: CD45RO+ cells pooled with CCR7-negative TemRA cells. CDR3: CASSSITGLNEQFF. The CDR3 DNA sequence: TGTGCCAGCAGTTCTATTACGGGGCTAAATGAGCAGTTCTTC.